The entry that follows covers one TCR beta chain sequence. What it recognizes is unknown. Deletions cut 4 bases from V and 6 bases from J, with 14 bases between. This CDR3 spans 14 amino acids. CDR1 and CDR2 from the germline V gene are SGHRS and YFSETQ. TCRdb ran MiXCR on the 5' RACE reads and lists one entry per CDR3 protein. The data hold 250,000 to 350,000 distinct CDR3 sequences, with around 20% observed a single time. The sample originates from a study of CD8 T cells in ankylosing spondylitis. Overall study results and limits: Disease-linked clones bore a CD8+ phenotype, appearing relatively rarely in peripheral blood.

The TCR originated in a male donor with ankylosing spondylitis or in good health (not recorded which). This chain links TRBV5-1 with TRBJ2-1; D remains ambiguous. The specimen sequenced was blood, either unsorted or a sorted T cell fraction (not recorded which). The CDR3 loop reads CASSLLSWGNEQFF. DNA for the CDR3: TGCGCCAGCAGCCTCCTCTCGTGGGGCAATGAGCAGTTCTTC.